The 14 T cell receptor beta chains below all came from one sample that was sequenced in a study of blood T cell repertoires in COVID-19 (TCRdb year 2020). Libraries came from the immunoSEQ multiplex PCR assay. Here the immuneACCESS table is served through TCRdb, limited to in-frame sequences with V and J called. Missing clones are a known gap in these copies; in checked studies unresolved V genes cover under half, and the rest lacks a known reason. The sample data list 150,000 to 200,000 clones, and over 60% of these were observed just once. Roughly 25% of the sample is taken by the ten largest. Sequencing used peripheral blood. The receptors shown here come from a woman between 70 and 85 years old with acute or convalescent COVID-19.

This chain links TRBV7-6 with TRBJ1-2; D not resolved. The CDR3 has 12 amino acids. From germline, CDR1 is SGHVS and CDR2 FNYEAQ. Trimming removed 4 bases at V and 14 bases at J, with 17 bases between. The DNA of the CDR3 is TGTGCCAGCAGCTCGCCCGAGGCAGCGCCGACCTTC. It yields the protein CASSSPEAAPTF.

CDR3 DNA sequence: TGCGCCAGCAGGGAACCGGGACAGGGGGCTCTAAATGAGCAGTTCTTC. It specifies CASREPGQGALNEQFF. The chain has TRBV5-1 and TRBJ2-1; 12 bases agree with TRBD1. This CDR3 contains 16 residues. Trimming cost V 5 bases and J 7 bases; bases outside gene matches: 10. Germline V gene lookup returns CDR1 SGHRS and CDR2 YFSETQ.

This clone appeared many times. The V gene is TRBV6-5, the J gene TRBJ1-6; a possible D gene is TRBD1 (6 bases). The CDR3 is 14 residues long. The V and J ends lost 5 bases and 9 bases respectively, with 14 bases between them. Germline CDR1 and CDR2: MNHEY and SVGAGI. The CDR3 spells CASSITGSGSPLHF. Written as DNA, the CDR3 is TGTGCCAGCAGTATAACAGGGTCTGGTTCACCCCTCCACTTT.

This clone appeared a few times. This chain uses TRBV3-1 (or the pseudogene TRBV3-2) with TRBJ1-3, with D perhaps TRBD1 (5 bases). The V gene's germline CDR1 is LGHDT and CDR2 YNNKEL (reference sequence). The CDR3 has 16 residues. V was trimmed by 3 bases and J by 0 bases, leaving 12 bases between them. CDR3 nucleotide sequence: TGTGCCAGCAGCCAGAGACAGACTTTCTCTGGAAACACCATATATTTT. Its protein is CASSQRQTFSGNTIYF.

The chain carries TRBV5-1 and TRBJ2-5; 7 bases align to TRBD2. Germline-derived CDR1 and CDR2 are SGHRS and YFSETQ. The CDR3 runs to 14 residues. With V trimmed by 2 bases and J by 3 bases, 4 bases remained unmatched. CDR3: CASSFGGSKETQYF. The CDR3 coding sequence is TGCGCCAGCAGCTTTGGCGGGAGCAAAGAGACCCAGTACTTC.

This chain links TRBV28 with TRBJ1-5; D gene unclear. This CDR3 comprises 12 residues. V was trimmed by 6 bases and J by 4 bases, leaving 7 bases between them. CDR1 is MDHEN, CDR2 SYDVKM, per germline. CDR3 DNA: TGTGCCAGCAGAAACAGTAATCAGCCCCAGCATTTT. Translated, it gives CASRNSNQPQHF.

V is TRBV7-2 and J is TRBJ2-7; no reliable D call. Germline lookup yields CDR1 SGHTA and CDR2 FQGNSA. Trimming removed 4 bases from V and 3 bases from J, with 16 bases in between. The CDR3 contains 15 residues. The CDR3 coding sequence is TGTGCCAGCAGCTCCCCGACCCGAGGTGTCTACGAGCAGTACTTC. Protein sequence: CASSSPTRGVYEQYF.

This clone was picked up many times. The chain links TRBV2 to TRBJ2-7, with 8 bases matching TRBD1. Germline loops: CDR1 SNHLY, CDR2 FYNNEI. J was trimmed by 4 bases and V by 6 bases; bases with no gene match: 8. This CDR3 contains 14 residues. For the CDR3, the DNA is TGTGCCAGCAGAGACGGGACAGGCAAGTACGAGCAGTACTTC. It specifies CASRDGTGKYEQYF.

The chain is built from TRBV29-1 and TRBJ1-1; D gene uncertain. The V gene's germline CDR1 is SQVTM and CDR2 ANQGSEA. The CDR3 sequence is 12 residues long. CDR3 region: CGTLPGNTEAFF. The CDR3 nucleotides read TGCGGCACGCTTCCAGGGAACACTGAAGCTTTCTTT.

The chain combines TRBV5-1 with TRBJ2-5, with D possibly TRBD1 on 6 matching bases. Germline-derived CDR1 and CDR2 are SGHRS and YFSETQ. This CDR3 region has 13 residues. V was cut by 4 bases and J by 5 bases, with 12 bases left in between. In DNA, the CDR3 is TGCGCCAGCAGCGCCCGGGACACGGAGACCCAGTACTTC. Protein: CASSARDTETQYF.

V usage is TRBV2 and J usage is TRBJ1-2; D gene uncertain. Germline V gives CDR1 SNHLY, CDR2 FYNNEI. Trimming pared 1 base from V and 4 bases from J, leaving 7 bases between. The CDR3 has 13 amino acids. As DNA, the CDR3 is TGTGCCAGCAGTGAAGGGGCAGCCTATGGCTACACCTTC. Encoded protein: CASSEGAAYGYTF.

The chain links TRBV24-1 to TRBJ1-2; no clear D. V dropped 2 bases and J dropped 4 bases, with 7 bases sitting between them. CDR3 length equals 13 residues. CDR1 is KGHDR, CDR2 SFDVKD, per germline. CDR3 sequence (DNA): TGTGCCACCAGTGATTCGACTGTCTATGGCTACACCTTC. Its protein is CATSDSTVYGYTF.

The chain joins TRBV9 to TRBJ2-1; a possible D gene is TRBD2 (5 bases). V gave up 0 bases and J gave up 12 bases, with 10 bases separating them. This CDR3 comprises 12 residues. Germline V CDR1 and CDR2: SGDLS, YYNGEE. The CDR3: CASSVVRERQFF. DNA of the CDR3: TGTGCCAGCAGCGTAGTAAGGGAGAGGCAGTTCTTC.

The chain joins TRBV9 to TRBJ2-7, with 10 positions matching TRBD2. Germline V gene sequence: CDR1 SGDLS, CDR2 YYNGEE. The J segment lost 7 bases and the V segment lost 3 bases, leaving 10 bases of the junction unmatched. There are 15 residues in the CDR3. The CDR3 reads CASSAASGRIEEQYF. DNA for the CDR3: TGTGCCAGCAGCGCAGCTAGCGGGAGAATTGAGGAGCAGTACTTC.